This T cell receptor beta chain was retrieved from a study of OX40 agonist ivuxolimab in advanced cancers. The germline gives CDR1 SGHVS, CDR2 FQNEAQ. After removal of 6 bases from V and 7 bases from J, the junction contained 11 bases not matched to a gene. The CDR3 contains 17 residues. Measured with immunoSEQ multiplex PCR; TCRdb has only the in-frame clones, and not every one. The table lists roughly 40,000 clones, around 92% of them singletons, with approximately 16% in the top ten. The clonotype was recovered from an adult with an advanced solid tumor such as melanoma, head and neck, liver or kidney cancer. Material: CD4+ or CD8+ T cells sorted from blood, obtained in a trial of the OX40 agonist ivuxolimab. The rearrangement joins TRBV7-8 to TRBJ2-1; TRBD2 matches at 14 bases. CDR3 DNA sequence: TGTGCCAGCAGAACCGGGACTAGCGGGAGTCACCGGAATGAGCAGTTCTTC. It specifies CASRTGTSGSHRNEQFF.